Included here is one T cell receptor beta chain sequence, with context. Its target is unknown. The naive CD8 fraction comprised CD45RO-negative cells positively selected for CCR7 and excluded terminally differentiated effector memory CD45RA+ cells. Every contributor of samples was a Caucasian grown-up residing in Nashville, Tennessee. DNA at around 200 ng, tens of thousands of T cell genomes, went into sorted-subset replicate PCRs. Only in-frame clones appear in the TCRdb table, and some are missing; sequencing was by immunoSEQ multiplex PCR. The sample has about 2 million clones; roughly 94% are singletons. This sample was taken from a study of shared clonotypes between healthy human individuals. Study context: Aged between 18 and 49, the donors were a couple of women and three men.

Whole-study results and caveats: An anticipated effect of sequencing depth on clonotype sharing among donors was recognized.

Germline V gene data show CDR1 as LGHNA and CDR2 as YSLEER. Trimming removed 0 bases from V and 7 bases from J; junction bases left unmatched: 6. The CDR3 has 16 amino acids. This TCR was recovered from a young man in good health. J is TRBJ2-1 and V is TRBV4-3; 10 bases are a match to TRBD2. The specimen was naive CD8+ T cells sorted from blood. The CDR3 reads CASSQDQREGWNEQFF. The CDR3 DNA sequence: TGCGCCAGCAGCCAAGATCAGCGGGAGGGCTGGAATGAGCAGTTCTTC.